The clone carrying this T cell receptor (beta chain) showed up just a few times. No antigen is known for it. In germline, CDR1 is MNHEY, CDR2 SVGEGT. This CDR3 contains 17 residues. V shed 5 bases and J 0 bases; nucleotides not matched to a gene: 6. This sample is drawn from a study of human T cells and chemical hapten exposure. Study-wide results and limits: High-frequency TCRs, those above 1 in 1000, stayed the same after DPC sensitization.

Per the study methods: Across samples, TCR counts had a median of roughly 96,000 and ranged from about 23,224 to 690,600. Each CDR3 protein gets one entry after TCRdb re-called the RACE reads with MiXCR. None of the V and J calls come from the authors' own analysis; TCRdb made them. The sample lists 340,000 or so distinct CDR3 sequences; 6% to 8.5% were seen once. Time point indicated: patch test 1, 2 weeks after DPC sensitization. As for treatment: therapeutic diphenylcyclopropenone sensitization with weekly scalp DPC. Donors, patients with alopecia ranging from 18 to 70 years old and judged suitable for DPC, provided samples.

The gene calls are TRBV6-2 or TRBV6-3 and TRBJ2-2; 10 nucleotides agree with TRBD2. Sequenced here: whole blood, sampled in connection with sensitization to the hapten diphenylcyclopropenone (DPC). The receptor was derived from a woman under 30 with alopecia areata. Some clones in this sample may be carry-over from other donors' samples. CDR3 sequence (DNA): TGTGCCAGCAGTGGACTAGCGGAGTTCGCGAACACCGGGGAGCTGTTTTTT. This gives the protein CASSGLAEFANTGELFF.